Listed below are T cell receptor beta chains from one sample, sequenced in a study of tumor and adjacent non-tumor tissue in lung cancer. TCRdb re-called the multiplex PCR reads through MiXCR, storing one row per CDR3 protein. The sample records tens of thousands of distinct CDR3 sequences, roughly 62% being singletons. The material sequenced was distant non-tumor lung tissue. These TCRs come from a woman aged 40 to 50 with non-small cell lung cancer. Each CDR3 is given with its conserved first and last residue. Each record gives: J gene, D gene, V gene, clone size, CDR3 DNA, CDR3 protein. D genes are given only for firm matches. A row's size may be missing; if present it is once, few, many or a size class.

j_call: TRBJ1-2
d_call: .
v_call: TRBV20-1
clone_size: .
cdr3_nt: TGCAGTGTAGATATGGGTGACACCCTATCCTATGGCTACACCTTC
cdr3_aa: CSVDMGDTLSYGYTF

j_call: TRBJ1-2
d_call: .
v_call: TRBV5-5
clone_size: .
cdr3_nt: TGTGCCAGCAGCTTGGACTCGGGGAAGGCCCGCGGCTACGCCTTC
cdr3_aa: CASSLDSGKARGYAF

j_call: TRBJ2-7
d_call: .
v_call: TRBV11-2
clone_size: .
cdr3_nt: TGTGCCAGCAGCTTAGAATTACAGGGTTCTCACGGGCAACACTTC
cdr3_aa: CASSLELQGSHGQHF

j_call: TRBJ1-5
d_call: .
v_call: TRBV7-9
clone_size: few
cdr3_nt: TGTGCCAGCGCGGGGGATGGACATTATAGCAATCAGCCCCAGCATTTT
cdr3_aa: CASAGDGHYSNQPQHF

j_call: TRBJ1-4
d_call: .
v_call: TRBV5-4
clone_size: many
cdr3_nt: TGTGCCAGCAGCTCGGCAGGGGACCATGAAAAACTGTTTTTT
cdr3_aa: CASSSAGDHEKLFF

j_call: TRBJ2-1
d_call: .
v_call: TRBV10-3
clone_size: .
cdr3_nt: TGTGCAATCAGTGAGTCCGTAGGATTTTGGAATGAGCAGTCCTTC
cdr3_aa: CAISESVGFWNEQSF

j_call: TRBJ1-6
d_call: .
v_call: TRBV20-1
clone_size: .
cdr3_nt: TGCGGTGCAGGAAACCGAGCAGGTTATAATTCACCCCTCCACTTT
cdr3_aa: CGAGNRAGYNSPLHF

j_call: TRBJ1-4
d_call: .
v_call: TRBV29-1
clone_size: .
cdr3_nt: TGCAGCGTTGTTTCGGGGGCCGTTAGTGAAAGACTGTTTTTC
cdr3_aa: CSVVSGAVSERLFF

j_call: TRBJ2-1
d_call: TRBD1
v_call: TRBV7-2
clone_size: .
cdr3_nt: TGTGCCGCGGAGGACAGGGGAGGCTACAATGAGCAGTTCTTC
cdr3_aa: CAAEDRGGYNEQFF

j_call: TRBJ2-1
d_call: .
v_call: TRBV29-1
clone_size: .
cdr3_nt: TGCAGCGTTGCCGCAGGACGGATCTACAATGGGCAGTTCTTC
cdr3_aa: CSVAAGRIYNGQFF

j_call: TRBJ2-5
d_call: .
v_call: TRBV18
clone_size: .
cdr3_nt: TGTGCCAGCTCACCGAACTTAGAGACCCAGTACTTC
cdr3_aa: CASSPNLETQYF

j_call: TRBJ1-1
d_call: .
v_call: TRBV12-3/TRBV12-4
clone_size: .
cdr3_nt: TGTGCCACCCAGTCGAAAATAGCCACAGAATCTTTCTTT
cdr3_aa: CATQSKIATESFF

j_call: TRBJ2-1
d_call: .
v_call: TRBV5-1
clone_size: .
cdr3_nt: TGCGCCAGCAGTTTGATGGCAGGAGGGGTCAATGAGCAGTTCTTC
cdr3_aa: CASSLMAGGVNEQFF

j_call: TRBJ2-5
d_call: TRBD1
v_call: TRBV25-1
clone_size: many
cdr3_nt: TGTGCCAGTCGATCGGGACAGGGAGGGAGGTACCAAGAGACCCAGTACTTC
cdr3_aa: CASRSGQGGRYQETQYF

j_call: TRBJ1-2
d_call: .
v_call: TRBV4-2
clone_size: .
cdr3_nt: TGTGCCAGCAGCCTTCCACTGCAAAGCTATGGCTACATCTTC
cdr3_aa: CASSLPLQSYGYIF